The 10 T cell receptor beta chains in this list originate from one sample, sequenced in a study of blood T cell repertoires in COVID-19. The assay was immunoSEQ multiplex PCR, and TCRdb's table has in-frame clones only and misses some. The sample records 140,000 to 150,000 clones, 70% to 90% being singletons. The material sequenced was peripheral blood. All receptors come from a man in his 70s with acute or convalescent COVID-19.

The sample holds one count of this clone. The rearrangement links TRBV3-1 (or the pseudogene TRBV3-2) to TRBJ1-3; D remains ambiguous. Germline CDR1 reads LGHDT; CDR2 reads YNNKEL (reference sequence). The CDR3 totals 14 residues. V was pared by 0 bases and J by 2 bases, with 5 bases between. The CDR3 DNA is TGTGCCAGCAGCCAAGATGGCACTGGAAACACCATATATTTT. Amino acid sequence: CASSQDGTGNTIYF.

This clone was recorded once. The CDR3 spells CASSRRDNYEQYF. The CDR3 DNA sequence: TGTGCCAGCAGTCGCCGGGACAACTACGAGCAGTACTTC. The rearrangement links TRBV6-5 to TRBJ2-7, with D tentatively TRBD1 (6 bases). Germline V gene sequence: CDR1 MNHEY, CDR2 SVGAGI. The CDR3 is 13 amino acids. V shed 5 bases and J shed 3 bases, with 11 bases lying between them.

The V and J genes are TRBV6-4 and TRBJ1-1, with D possibly TRBD1 on 5 matching bases. Deletions cut 4 bases from V and 0 bases from J, with 9 bases between. This CDR3 has 14 amino acids. Germline lookup yields CDR1 MRHNA and CDR2 SNTAGT. The CDR3 DNA follows: TGTGCCAGCAGTGCCCAGGGCATGAACACTGAAGCTTTCTTT. It codes for CASSAQGMNTEAFF.

This chain joins TRBV5-1 and TRBJ2-7; D gene uncertain. The CDR3 extends over 13 amino acids. Germline CDR1 and CDR2: SGHRS and YFSETQ. V lost 0 bases, J lost 6 bases, and 10 bases lay in between. The CDR3 DNA sequence: TGCGCCAGCAGCTTGGACCTTTCGGGCGAGCAGTACTTC. Protein sequence: CASSLDLSGEQYF.

The chain joins TRBV28 to TRBJ1-4, with D tentatively TRBD1 (5 bases). V dropped 5 bases and J dropped 6 bases, with 16 bases sitting between them. Germline loops: CDR1 MDHEN, CDR2 SYDVKM. This CDR3 has 15 residues. In DNA, the CDR3 is TGTGCCAGCAGTCCTCCGCGGGGCCGGGATGAAAAACTGTTTTTT. As protein: CASSPPRGRDEKLFF. Full variable domain (missing parts from reference TRBV28 and TRBJ1-4): DVKVTQSSRYLVKRTGEKVFLECVQDMDHENMFWYRQDPGLGLRLIYFSYDVKMKEKGDIPEGYSVSREKKERFSLILESASTNQTSMYLCASSPPRGRDEKLFFGSGTQLSVL.

The chain joins TRBV3-1 (or the pseudogene TRBV3-2) to TRBJ1-5, with a tentative D call TRBD1 (5 bases). Germline loops: CDR1 LGHDT, CDR2 YNNKEL (reference sequence). V was clipped by 6 bases and J by 3 bases, with 15 bases between them. The CDR3 covers 15 residues. The CDR3 protein is CASSQRGFVNQPQHF. The CDR3, as DNA: TGTGCCAGCAGTCAAAGGGGTTTTGTCAATCAGCCCCAGCATTTT.

CDR3 amino acids: CASSIGGTGTGELFF. The CDR3, as DNA: TGTGCCAGTAGTATTGGGGGCACAGGGACCGGGGAGCTGTTTTTT. The genes are TRBV19 and TRBJ2-2; a weak D match, TRBD1 (6 bases). Germline V gene lookup returns CDR1 LNHDA and CDR2 SQIVND (reference sequence). This CDR3 spans 15 amino acids. The ends were cut back, 3 bases at V and 5 bases at J, with 13 bases in the middle. The whole variable domain, filled in from reference TRBV19 and TRBJ2-2, reads DGGITQSPKYLFRKEGQNVTLSCEQNLNHDAMYWYRQDPGQGLRLIYYSQIVNDFQKGDIAEGYSVSREKKESFPLTVTSAQKNPTAFYLCASSIGGTGTGELFFGEGSRLTVL.

The gene calls are TRBV27 and TRBJ2-7, with 7 bases lining up with TRBD2. Trimming cost V 10 bases and J 4 bases; bases outside gene matches: 16. The germline gives CDR1 MNHEY, CDR2 SMNVEV (reference sequence). The CDR3 consists of 15 residues. As DNA, the CDR3 is TGTGCCACGGCGCAGGGAGGGAGGGTTTTTTACGAGCAGTACTTC. Translated: CATAQGGRVFYEQYF.

V gene TRBV2 combines with J gene TRBJ2-5; 9 positions agree with TRBD2. This CDR3 has 17 residues. After removal of 6 bases from V and 4 bases from J, the junction contained 15 bases not matched to a gene. CDR1 and CDR2 from the germline V gene are SNHLY and FYNNEI. CDR3 in DNA: TGTGCCAGCAGGGGTGGACTAGCGATCCCTAAAGGAGAGACCCAGTACTTC. Translated: CASRGGLAIPKGETQYF.

This rearrangement joins TRBV5-1 to TRBJ2-3, with 8 bases identical to TRBD2. The CDR3 is 16 amino acids. Germline trimming cut 7 bases from V and 1 base from J; bases unmatched to any gene: 11. CDR1 and CDR2 (germline): SGHRS, YFSETQ. The CDR3 coding sequence is TGCGCCAGCGGATCCGGGACTAGGTTTGGCACAGATACGCAGTATTTT. Its protein product is CASGSGTRFGTDTQYF.